A single sample gave rise to the 6 T cell receptor beta chains below, sequenced in a study of Graves' ophthalmopathy and Graves' hyperthyroidism. Beta-chain TCR CDR3 regions were amplified from RNA transcripts. HTBI primers were employed in first-round RT-PCR, then a second-round multiplex PCR followed. TCRdb fed the multiplex PCR reads into MiXCR, producing one record per CDR3 protein. The data show 350,000 or so distinct CDR3 sequences, roughly 15% seen once. Sequencing was carried out using peripheral blood. The source is an adult man with Graves' ophthalmopathy.

This clonotype came up many times. The J gene is TRBJ2-7, the V gene TRBV3-1, with D possibly TRBD1 on 6 matching bases. The CDR3 spans 13 residues. V was shortened by 3 bases and J by 9 bases, with 15 bases between the two germline ends. Looked up from germline, CDR1 is LGHDT and CDR2 is YNNKEL (reference sequence). In nucleotides, the CDR3 is TGTGCCAGCAGCCAGCCCACAGGGAAGGGGCAGTACTTC. This sequence encodes CASSQPTGKGQYF.

This clonotype was counted between two and nine times. The J gene is TRBJ2-5, the V gene TRBV4-1; TRBD2 agrees at 9 bases. The CDR3 spans 18 residues. Germline V lookup: CDR1 MGHRA, CDR2 YSYEKL. Trimming at V came to 3 bases and at J to 3 bases, leaving 14 bases not matched to a gene. The CDR3: CASSHSQIAGAAEETQYF. CDR3 nucleotide sequence: TGCGCCAGCAGCCACTCTCAGATAGCGGGGGCGGCTGAAGAGACCCAGTACTTC.

This clonotype was detected ten times or more. This chain joins TRBV6-1 and TRBJ2-7; D not certain. The CDR3 has 14 residues. Germline V gene data show CDR1 as MNHNS and CDR2 as SASEGT. Trimming stripped 6 bases from V and 2 bases from J, with 14 bases between. CDR3 protein: CASRNQGPPYEQYF. CDR3 DNA: TGTGCCAGCAGGAACCAAGGCCCGCCCTACGAGCAGTACTTC.

This clonotype was found many times. J is TRBJ1-1 and V is TRBV6-1; no firm D call. The length of the CDR3 is 14 residues. V lost 7 bases and J lost 6, with 18 bases in between. CDR1 MNHNS and CDR2 SASEGT come from the germline V gene. The CDR3 region has the DNA TGTGCCAGCAATGATAGGGCCAAGAGGCCTGAAGCTTTCTTT. It encodes CASNDRAKRPEAFF.

In this sample, this clonotype turned up many times. This sequence joins TRBV4-2 and TRBJ1-5; D gene ambiguous. Germline loops: CDR1 LGHNA, CDR2 YNFKEQ. The CDR3 totals 13 residues. Trimming took 3 bases from V and 7 from J, leaving 10 bases between them. The chain's CDR3 is CASSQGSGQPQHF. In DNA, the CDR3 is TGTGCCAGCAGCCAGGGCAGTGGCCAGCCCCAGCATTTT.

This rearrangement joins TRBV28 to TRBJ1-2; possibly TRBD1 for D (6 bases). Germline V gene lookup returns CDR1 MDHEN and CDR2 SYDVKM. Trimming removed 7 bases at V and 8 bases at J, with 23 bases between. This CDR3 contains 15 residues. CDR3 loop: CASKKGDVVLLGYTF. The CDR3 region has the DNA TGTGCCAGCAAAAAGGGGGACGTCGTCCTATTGGGCTACACCTTC.